This T cell receptor (beta chain) was sequenced during a study of control samples from healthy donors and cancer patients. V gave up 5 bases and J gave up 4 bases, with 21 bases separating them. CDR1 is SGHTA and CDR2 is FQGTGA in the germline V gene. This CDR3 comprises 17 residues. Here immunoSEQ multiplex PCR was the method, and the copy in TCRdb shows in-frame clones only, minus some. The top ten clones hold 9.5% to 10% of a sample with over 65,000 clones, roughly 91% of them seen once. V and J are TRBV7-3 and TRBJ1-3; D is perhaps TRBD1 (6 bases). The sequence came from a woman in her 50s with colorectal cancer. Sequencing used PBMCs. The CDR3 nucleotides are TGTGCCAGCAGCCCTTCCCCCGGACAGTTCCCAGGAAACACCATATATTTT. The encoded protein is CASSPSPGQFPGNTIYF.